The rows below give T cell receptor beta chains drawn from one sample of a study of cytomegalovirus exposure and HLA in healthy donors. Using immunoSEQ multiplex PCR, the repertoire was profiled, and TCRdb retains in-frame clones only, with some absent. Seen here are roughly 200,000 clones, 70% to 75% observed once, and the top ten hold over 2.5%. Sequencing used PBMCs. The receptors were gathered from a male donor in good health and CMV-seronegative. Each CDR3 is given with its conserved first and last residue. The D gene is left open where the match is weak. Clone sizes are given selectively: once, few, many, or a class where the clone is expanded.

TRBJ1-2 TRBD1 TRBV29-1 NA CSVDNRQDRGNNYGYTF TGCAGCGTTGATAATCGACAGGACAGGGGAAATAACTATGGCTACACCTTC
TRBJ2-1 NA TRBV27 NA CASSVLTGSSYNEQFF TGTGCCAGCAGTGTTCTGACTGGGAGCTCCTACAATGAGCAGTTCTTC
TRBJ2-2 TRBD2 TRBV2 NA CASRGLAGGPTGELFF TGTGCCAGCAGGGGACTAGCGGGAGGGCCCACCGGGGAGCTGTTTTTT
TRBJ2-1 TRBD2 TRBV27 NA CASSMGLAGGLDNEQFF TGTGCCAGCAGTATGGGACTAGCGGGAGGTCTTGACAATGAGCAGTTCTTC
TRBJ2-7 NA TRBV19 few CASSIGFRGTAEQYF TGTGCCAGTAGTATCGGGTTCAGGGGAACCGCCGAGCAGTACTTC
TRBJ2-1 NA TRBV5-6 NA CASSLQGSLPNEQFF TGTGCCAGCAGCTTGCAGGGTAGTCTTCCAAATGAGCAGTTCTTC
TRBJ1-3 NA TRBV6-1 NA CASSGPSSGNTIYF TGTGCCAGCAGCGGCCCTAGCTCTGGAAACACCATATATTTT
TRBJ2-4 NA TRBV6-1 many CASSEGSAGRDIQYF TGTGCCAGCAGTGAAGGGTCAGCCGGGCGGGACATTCAGTACTTC
TRBJ1-1 NA TRBV6-5 NA CASRSGLRTEAFF TGTGCCAGCCGCTCGGGACTTCGGACTGAAGCTTTCTTT
TRBJ2-5 NA TRBV28 NA CASSPPAGETQYF TGTGCCAGCAGTCCCCCGGCGGGGGAGACCCAGTACTTC
TRBJ1-2 NA TRBV4-1 NA CASSPRDTFNYGYTF TGCGCCAGCAGCCCCCGGGACACTTTTAACTATGGCTACACCTTC
TRBJ1-4 TRBD1 TRBV6-5 NA CASSYQDRAFEKLFF TGTGCCAGCAGTTACCAGGACAGGGCTTTTGAAAAACTGTTTTTT
TRBJ2-1 TRBD2 TRBV30 few CAWDGLVYNEQFF TGTGCCTGGGACGGACTAGTTTACAATGAGCAGTTCTTC
TRBJ2-1 NA TRBV30 NA CAWGSGASSYNEQFF TGTGCCTGGGGGTCTGGGGCGAGCTCCTACAATGAGCAGTTCTTC
TRBJ2-3 TRBD1 TRBV27 NA CASRQGASTDTQYF TGTGCCTCCCGGCAGGGGGCTAGCACAGATACGCAGTATTTT
TRBJ1-4 NA TRBV12-5 few CASGLSATNEKLFF TGTGCTAGTGGTTTGTCTGCAACTAATGAAAAACTGTTTTTT
TRBJ2-7 NA TRBV4-1 NA CASSNRGVGVDEQYF TGCGCCAGCAGCAATCGAGGAGTGGGTGTGGACGAGCAGTACTTC
TRBJ2-1 NA TRBV27 NA CASSLNWGENSNEQFF TGTGCCAGCAGTTTAAACTGGGGGGAAAATAGCAATGAGCAGTTCTTC
TRBJ1-2 TRBD1 TRBV6-5 few CASSYSSGTGNGYTF TGTGCCAGCAGTTACTCGTCTGGGACAGGGAACGGCTACACCTTC
TRBJ2-3 NA TRBV11-1 NA CASSLAGSTDTQYF TGTGCCAGCAGCTTGGCAGGGAGCACAGATACGCAGTATTTT
TRBJ1-1 NA TRBV7-3 NA CASSSNLSGAFF TGTGCCAGCAGCTCGAATCTTTCAGGAGCTTTCTTT
TRBJ2-7 TRBD1 TRBV30 NA CAWSAYFRGEQYF TGTGCCTGGAGTGCGTACTTCAGGGGGGAGCAGTACTTC
TRBJ1-6 NA TRBV11-2 NA CASSSQGYNSPLHF TGTGCCAGCAGCTCACAGGGATATAATTCACCCCTCCACTTT
TRBJ2-5 TRBD2 TRBV29-1 NA CSVDPSGRNPETQYF TGCAGCGTTGATCCAAGCGGGAGGAATCCGGAGACCCAGTACTTC
TRBJ2-4 NA TRBV18 NA CASSPPSAYGSENIQYF TGTGCCAGCTCACCACCTTCAGCATACGGGAGCGAAAACATTCAGTACTTC
TRBJ1-1 NA TRBV7-9 few CASSLDLRSTEAFF TGTGCCAGCAGCTTAGATCTTAGAAGCACTGAAGCTTTCTTT
TRBJ1-5 TRBD1 TRBV7-8 NA CASRPDRGRNQPQHF TGTGCCAGCAGGCCCGACAGGGGAAGGAATCAGCCCCAGCATTTT
TRBJ1-2 TRBD1 TRBV28 NA CASRSLGGTGNYGYTF TGTGCCAGCAGAAGTCTCGGAGGGACAGGGAACTATGGCTACACCTTC
TRBJ2-7 TRBD1 TRBV6-5 few CASREDRGAYEQYF TGTGCCAGCAGGGAGGACAGGGGTGCCTACGAGCAGTACTTC
TRBJ2-1 NA TRBV9 few CASSVGSLGSSYNEQFF TGTGCCAGCAGCGTAGGGAGTCTCGGGAGCTCCTACAATGAGCAGTTCTTC
TRBJ1-1 NA TRBV18 few CASSDGGNTEAFF TGTGCCAGCTCAGACGGGGGGAACACTGAAGCTTTCTTT
TRBJ2-3 TRBD2 TRBV5-4 NA CASKAGTTDTQYF TGTGCCAGCAAAGCGGGAACCACAGATACGCAGTATTTT
TRBJ2-7 TRBD1 TRBV19 NA CASSHQQGAGYEQYF TGTGCCAGTAGTCATCAACAGGGGGCAGGATACGAGCAGTACTTC
TRBJ2-7 TRBD2 TRBV2 NA CAMPGRASYEQYF TGTGCCATGCCTGGGAGGGCATCCTACGAGCAGTACTTC
TRBJ2-7 NA TRBV7-2 NA CASSASGRSSYEQYF TGTGCCAGCAGCGCTTCGGGGAGAAGCTCCTACGAGCAGTACTTC
TRBJ2-2 TRBD2 TRBV9 NA CASSLAGGPTTGELFF TGTGCCAGCAGCCTAGCGGGAGGGCCGACCACCGGGGAGCTGTTTTTT
TRBJ1-3 NA TRBV18 once CASSSGQLAGNTIYF TGTGCCAGCTCGTCCGGACAGTTGGCAGGAAACACCATATATTTT
TRBJ2-7 TRBD1 TRBV5-1 NA CASSLKSDDRGYEQYF TGCGCCAGCAGCTTGAAGTCCGATGACAGGGGCTACGAGCAGTACTTC
TRBJ2-7 NA TRBV29-1 NA CSVREGREQYF TGCAGCGTCCGAGAGGGGAGGGAGCAGTACTTC
TRBJ1-1 NA TRBV28 NA CASSFLGSLEAFF TGTGCCAGCAGCTTCCTGGGCAGCCTTGAAGCTTTCTTT
TRBJ2-1 TRBD2 TRBV4-3 once CASSQDRTSGFNEQFF TGCGCCAGCAGCCAAGATAGGACTAGCGGGTTCAATGAGCAGTTCTTC
TRBJ1-5 TRBD1 TRBV2 NA CASSEITGEQPQHF TGTGCCAGCAGTGAGATTACAGGGGAACAGCCCCAGCATTTT
TRBJ1-5 TRBD1 TRBV5-8 once CASSWDRGNQPQHF TGTGCCAGCAGCTGGGACAGGGGGAATCAGCCCCAGCATTTT
TRBJ1-4 TRBD1 TRBV28 few CASSSLPRTGGVGEKLFF TGTGCCAGCAGTTCCCTCCCACGAACAGGGGGGGTGGGTGAAAAACTGTTTTTT
TRBJ1-5 TRBD1 TRBV9 NA CASSQGVSNQPQHF TGTGCCAGCAGCCAGGGGGTTAGCAATCAGCCCCAGCATTTT
TRBJ2-2 NA TRBV6-5 NA CSAGGEDASTGELFF TGTTCAGCGGGTGGAGAGGATGCAAGCACCGGGGAGCTGTTTTTT
TRBJ1-2 TRBD1 TRBV28 NA CASSLPGGGGGYTF TGTGCCAGCAGTTTACCCGGAGGGGGCGGAGGCTACACCTTC
TRBJ1-5 TRBD1 TRBV6-6 NA CASSYWDRSNQPQHF TGTGCCAGCAGTTACTGGGACAGGAGCAATCAGCCCCAGCATTTT
TRBJ1-1 NA TRBV10-3 medium-sized CAISGFQGEAFF TGTGCCATCAGTGGGTTCCAGGGTGAAGCTTTCTTT
TRBJ2-5 NA TRBV27 NA CASSLYAQETQYF TGTGCCAGCAGTCTCTATGCCCAAGAGACCCAGTACTTC
TRBJ2-7 NA TRBV11-2 NA CASSPDSTYEQYF TGTGCCAGCAGCCCAGACAGTACCTACGAGCAGTACTTC
TRBJ1-2 TRBD1 TRBV30 NA CAWIIDRVSGYTF TGTGCCTGGATTATCGACAGGGTTAGTGGCTACACCTTC
TRBJ1-4 TRBD1 TRBV28 NA CASRSLTGQGNEKLFF TGTGCCAGCAGATCCCTGACGGGACAGGGCAATGAAAAACTGTTTTTT
TRBJ2-5 NA TRBV4-1 NA CASSQGLGGQETQYF TGCGCCAGCAGCCAAGGGCTCGGGGGACAAGAGACCCAGTACTTC
TRBJ2-7 TRBD2 TRBV4-2 NA CASSQDGASGSVEQYF TGTGCCAGCAGCCAAGACGGCGCGAGCGGGAGCGTAGAGCAGTACTTC
TRBJ2-1 NA TRBV7-9 NA CASSLESGSYNEQFF TGTGCCAGCAGCTTAGAATCGGGTTCATACAATGAGCAGTTCTTC